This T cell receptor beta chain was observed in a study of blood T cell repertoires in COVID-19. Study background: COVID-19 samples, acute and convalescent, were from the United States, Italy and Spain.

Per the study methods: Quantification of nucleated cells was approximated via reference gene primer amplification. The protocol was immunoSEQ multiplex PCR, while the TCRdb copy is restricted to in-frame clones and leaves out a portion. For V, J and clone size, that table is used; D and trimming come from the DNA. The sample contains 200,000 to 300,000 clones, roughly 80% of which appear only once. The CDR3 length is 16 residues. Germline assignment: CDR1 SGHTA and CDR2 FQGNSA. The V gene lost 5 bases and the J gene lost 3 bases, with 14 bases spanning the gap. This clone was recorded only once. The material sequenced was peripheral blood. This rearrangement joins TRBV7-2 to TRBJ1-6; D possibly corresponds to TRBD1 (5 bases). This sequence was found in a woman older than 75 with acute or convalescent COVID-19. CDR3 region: CASSVDGQLYNSPLHF. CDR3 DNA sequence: TGTGCCAGCAGCGTAGATGGACAACTCTATAATTCACCCCTCCACTTT.